These T cell receptor beta chains were read from a single sample in a study of T cell repertoires in cytomegalovirus infection. For these receptors, no antigen is known. TCRdb re-called the reads with MiXCR, one entry per CDR3 protein. Here the sample spans roughly 570,000 distinct CDR3 sequences, 35% to 50% being singletons. The specimen was cultured PBMCs, collected from culture after CMV antigen stimulation. The receptors were sampled from a human donor in good health (CMV status not recorded). Some clones in this sample may be carry-over from other donors' samples. CDR3s include the opening cysteine and the closing phenylalanine or tryptophan. The D gene is left open where the match is weak. Expanded clones get a size class; other rows say once, few or many, or leave the size out.

abundance	j_gene	len	d_gene	v_gene	CDR3nt	CDR3aa
few	TRBJ2-7	15	NA	TRBV7-8	TGTGCCAGCAGCTCGGCCGGCATCTTTAACTACGAGCAGTACTTC	CASSSAGIFNYEQYF
NA	TRBJ2-1	15	TRBD2	TRBV7-2	TGTGCCAGCAGCTTCGTCGGGGGGGCCTTCAGTGAGCAGTTCTTC	CASSFVGGAFSEQFF
few	TRBJ2-1	14	TRBD2	TRBV5-5	TGTGCCAGCAGCGGTACTAGCGGGCACAATGAGCAGTTCTTC	CASSGTSGHNEQFF
NA	TRBJ2-3	18	NA	TRBV7-9	TGTGCCAGCAGCCAACGTCTGACGAGCGTGGGTAGCACAGATACGCAGTATTTT	CASSQRLTSVGSTDTQYF
few	TRBJ2-1	18	TRBD2	TRBV7-6	TGTGCCAGCAGCCGAGGGATAGATTCAGCGGGAGTCGGCAATGAGCAGTTCTTC	CASSRGIDSAGVGNEQFF
NA	TRBJ1-5	12	NA	TRBV6-6	TGTGCCAGCAGTTGGAGTAGGCAGCCCCAGCATTTT	CASSWSRQPQHF
NA	TRBJ2-5	16	TRBD2	TRBV6-2/TRBV6-3	TGTGCCAGCAGTCCCGGACTAGCGGGGTTTTTCGAGACCCAGTACTTC	CASSPGLAGFFETQYF
many	TRBJ2-2	15	TRBD2	TRBV7-2	TGTGCCAGCAGCTTAGCGGGACTACTGACCGGGGAGCTGTTTTTT	CASSLAGLLTGELFF
few	TRBJ2-1	15	NA	TRBV12-3/TRBV12-4	TGTGCCAGCAGTGATCCGGGAGACCTCTACAATGAGCAGTTCTTC	CASSDPGDLYNEQFF
NA	TRBJ2-3	14	TRBD1	TRBV6-1	TGTGCCAGCACCGTGACAGGGGGCACAGATACGCAGTATTTT	CASTVTGGTDTQYF
NA	TRBJ2-1	15	NA	TRBV7-8	TGTGCCAGCAGCCCGAGGGCTGGCTCCTACAATGAGCAGTTCTTC	CASSPRAGSYNEQFF
few	TRBJ2-5	15	TRBD1	TRBV20-1	TGCAGTGCTAGAGATGCAGGGGGCCCCCAAGAGACCCAGTACTTC	CSARDAGGPQETQYF
NA	TRBJ1-1	15	NA	TRBV7-9	TGTGCCAGCAGCTTCCTCACCGGGATGAACACTGAAGCTTTCTTT	CASSFLTGMNTEAFF
NA	TRBJ2-6	16	TRBD1	TRBV7-2	TGTGCCAGCAGCCGACAGGGGGCGCAAGGGGCCAACGTCCTGACTTTC	CASSRQGAQGANVLTF
NA	TRBJ2-7	15	NA	TRBV7-8	TGTGCCAGCAGCTACGGACAGGGAGGGACCTACGAGCAGTACTTC	CASSYGQGGTYEQYF
NA	TRBJ2-3	11	NA	TRBV10-2	TGCGCCAGCAGCGTATTAGATACGCAGTATTTT	CASSVLDTQYF
NA	TRBJ2-1	14	TRBD2	TRBV6-6	TGTGCCAGCATCCGGACTAGCGGCTACAATGAGCAGTTCTTC	CASIRTSGYNEQFF
many	TRBJ2-7	15	TRBD2	TRBV6-1	TGTGCCAGCAACATACTAGCGGGAGGCTCCTACGAGCAGTACTTC	CASNILAGGSYEQYF
once	TRBJ2-7	13	NA	TRBV12-3/TRBV12-4	TGTGCCACCAGCGCAGGCCTGGCCTACGAGCAGTACTTC	CATSAGLAYEQYF
many	TRBJ1-2	16	NA	TRBV7-2	TGTGCCAGCAGCTTAGAAAGTGGCAGCGCCGGCTATGGCTACACCTTC	CASSLESGSAGYGYTF
few	TRBJ2-3	16	TRBD2	TRBV4-3	TGCGCCAGCAGCCAAGGACTAGCGGGAGATCCAGATACGCAGTATTTT	CASSQGLAGDPDTQYF
NA	TRBJ1-1	14	TRBD1	TRBV7-8	TGTGCCAGCAGCGACGGACAGGGGTTCGCTGAAGCTTTCTTT	CASSDGQGFAEAFF
few	TRBJ1-1	14	TRBD1	TRBV7-6	TGTGCCAGCAGCTTAGGGCAGGGGGAAGCTGAAGCTTTCTTT	CASSLGQGEAEAFF
NA	TRBJ1-1	14	NA	TRBV27	TGTGCCAGCAGTTTATATGACCGAGGGGCTGAAGCTTTCTTT	CASSLYDRGAEAFF
NA	TRBJ2-7	16	NA	TRBV7-8	TGTGCCAGCAGCCTTAGGGGGTTAAGAGAAAGCTACGAGCAGTACTTC	CASSLRGLRESYEQYF
few	TRBJ2-2	14	TRBD1	TRBV7-6	TGTGCCAGCAGCCTGGGACAGGGGGACAGGGAGCTGTTTTTT	CASSLGQGDRELFF
NA	TRBJ1-1	14	NA	TRBV6-2/TRBV6-3	TGTGCCAGCGGACATCCGGAGTTAGGCACTGAAGCTTTCTTT	CASGHPELGTEAFF
once	TRBJ2-5	12	NA	TRBV10-3	TGTGCCATCAGTGAAATGAAAGAGACCCAGTACTTC	CAISEMKETQYF
few	TRBJ2-2	13	NA	TRBV7-2	TGTGCCAGCAGCCTCCGGTCGGCCGGGGAGCTGTTTTTT	CASSLRSAGELFF
NA	TRBJ2-5	19	TRBD1	TRBV27	TGTGCCAGCAGTTTGGGACCCGGGACAGTGGGATTGGGGTGGGAGACCCAGTACTTC	CASSLGPGTVGLGWETQYF
NA	TRBJ2-2	14	NA	TRBV5-4	TGTGCCAGCAGCCCCCCGGGGAACACCGGGGAGCTGTTTTTT	CASSPPGNTGELFF
NA	TRBJ1-3	13	NA	TRBV5-6	TGTGCCAGCAGCAGGGAGGAGGGAGGCACCATATATTTT	CASSREEGGTIYF
few	TRBJ2-6	17	NA	TRBV7-2	TGTGCCAGCAGCTTGTTACCGACGTTGTCTGGGGCCAACGTCCTGACTTTC	CASSLLPTLSGANVLTF
many	TRBJ1-2	12	NA	TRBV7-2	TGTGCCAGCAGCCCTACAGGGCGCGGCTACACCTTC	CASSPTGRGYTF
once	TRBJ2-3	15	NA	TRBV12-5	TGTGCTAGTGGTTTGGTACAAGGTGGGACAGATACGCAGTATTTT	CASGLVQGGTDTQYF
once	TRBJ2-1	15	TRBD2	TRBV20-1	TGCAGTGCTAGACCCCTTAGCGGGGGGTACAATGAGCAGTTCTTC	CSARPLSGGYNEQFF
NA	TRBJ2-3	16	NA	TRBV20-1	TGCAGTGCTAGAGGTCTAGGGGACACCGACACAGATACGCAGTATTTT	CSARGLGDTDTDTQYF
many	TRBJ2-5	14	NA	TRBV7-2	TGTGCCAGCAGCTACCAAGGGGGTTCAGAGACCCAGTACTTC	CASSYQGGSETQYF
NA	TRBJ2-1	13	NA	TRBV11-2	TGTGCCAGCAGCTTAAGTGGGCTTAGTGAGCAGTTCTTC	CASSLSGLSEQFF
NA	TRBJ2-3	13	NA	TRBV7-8	TGTGCCAGCAGCGAAAGGAGGACCGCTACGCAGTATTTT	CASSERRTATQYF
NA	TRBJ1-5	15	NA	TRBV20-1	TGCAGTGCTAGAGATGGGAGACATCCAGGCCAGCCCCAGCATTTT	CSARDGRHPGQPQHF
NA	TRBJ1-2	15	TRBD1	TRBV28	TGTGCCAGCAGTTTAACGGGACAGGGTTCCGATGGCTACACCTTC	CASSLTGQGSDGYTF
NA	TRBJ2-3	14	NA	TRBV6-6	TGTGCCACCTCTGTTTGGCCCGGGACAGATACGCAGTATTTT	CATSVWPGTDTQYF
NA	TRBJ1-6	21	NA	TRBV29-1	TGCAGCGTTGAAGATGCCGTCGTTCAGGGGCGCCTCCCTTTCGGTCTTTCACCCCTCCACTTT	CSVEDAVVQGRLPFGLSPLHF
NA	TRBJ1-1	12	NA	TRBV6-2/TRBV6-3	TGTGCCAGCAGTTACCTGGGCACTGAAGCTTTCTTT	CASSYLGTEAFF
once	TRBJ1-5	14	NA	TRBV19	TGTGCCAGTACTCGGCGGACAGGCAATCAGCCCCAGCATTTT	CASTRRTGNQPQHF
NA	TRBJ2-7	14	NA	TRBV7-6	TGTGCCAGCAGCCCCCGAGAAGGACCTGGCGAGCAGTACTTC	CASSPREGPGEQYF
NA	TRBJ2-1	15	NA	TRBV15	TGTGCCACCAGCAGAGAGGGGTACTCCTACAATGAGCAGTTCTTC	CATSREGYSYNEQFF
NA	TRBJ2-2	17	NA	TRBV27	TGTGCCAGCAGGGGTCAGGGGAAGACTTCGAACACCGGGGAGCTGTTTTTT	CASRGQGKTSNTGELFF
few	TRBJ2-3	16	TRBD2	TRBV7-2	TGTGCCAGCAGCCTAGAAGCGGGAGGAGCTACAGATACGCAGTATTTT	CASSLEAGGATDTQYF
NA	TRBJ1-5	14	TRBD1	TRBV30	TGTGCCTGGAGACCAGGGGGTGCAAATCAGCCCCAGCATTTT	CAWRPGGANQPQHF
NA	TRBJ2-1	15	NA	TRBV19	TGTGCCAGTAGCAGAGCGGTAAGCTCCTACAATGAGCAGTTCTTC	CASSRAVSSYNEQFF
NA	TRBJ1-2	15	NA	TRBV12-3/TRBV12-4	TGTGCCAGCAGTTCTGGTCTGGGGAGAGGCTATGGCTACACCTTC	CASSSGLGRGYGYTF
few	TRBJ2-1	15	TRBD2	TRBV6-2/TRBV6-3	TGTGCCAGCAGTTTCGGACTAGCGGGAGGGGCCGAGCAGTTCTTC	CASSFGLAGGAEQFF